This T cell receptor (beta chain) was sequenced for a study of human T cells and chemical hapten exposure. Study at large: Investigators sensitized roughly 2 cm by roughly 2 cm of upper inner arm skin with 2% DPC. Small volume differences among pooled libraries mainly caused per-sample TCR yield variation.

V gave up 2 bases and J gave up 4 bases; unmatched junction bases: 8. Germline V gene data show CDR1 as MNHNY and CDR2 as SVGAGI (reference sequence). The CDR3 extends over 16 amino acids. Regarding time point: patch test 1, 2 weeks after DPC sensitization. The treatment here: therapeutic diphenylcyclopropenone sensitization with weekly scalp DPC. TCRdb re-called the RACE reads through MiXCR, storing one row per CDR3 protein. The repertoire holds approximately 100,000 distinct CDR3 sequences, roughly 9.6% seen once, with 3.5% in the top ten. A note on this clonotype: Its matching antigen is unknown.

Whole-study results and caveats: Expanded TCRs made up significantly more big CDR3 similarity clusters than controls did. Among TCRs, those above 1 in 1000 frequency were unaffected by DPC sensitization.

This receptor was obtained from a middle-aged woman with alopecia areata. Some clones in this sample may be carry-over from other donors' samples. The sample consisted of whole blood, taken in connection with sensitization to the hapten diphenylcyclopropenone (DPC). This rearrangement joins TRBV6-6 to TRBJ2-1; TRBD2 matches at 7 bases. In DNA, the CDR3 is TGTGCCAGCAGTTACCGGCGGGAGTCCCCTTACAATGAGCAGTTCTTC. Translation gives CASSYRRESPYNEQFF.